A single sample is the source of the 28 T cell receptor beta chains below, sequenced in a study of vaccination and CD4 T cells after COVID-19. At the Johns Hopkins FTIC core, DNA taken from cultured CD4+ T cells was sequenced by way of the Oncomine TCR Beta short-read assay. TCRdb independently ran MiXCR on the PCR reads; one entry per CDR3 protein. The sample includes under 15,000 distinct CDR3 sequences, about 75% seen only once; the top ten take 10% to 13%. Treatment denoted: approximately 9-day PBMC culture with coronavirus spike peptide pools or control peptides (ViraFEST assay). These receptors' antigens are unknown. The sequenced material came from CD4+ T cells from blood, cultured in vitro. All receptors come from a human donor who had recovered from COVID-19.

The V call is TRBV30, the J call TRBJ1-1; a possible D gene is TRBD1 (5 bases). The V gene lost 2 bases and the J gene lost 6 bases, with 28 bases spanning the gap. CDR3 length equals 18 residues. In germline, CDR1 is GTSNPN, CDR2 SVGIG (reference sequence). In nucleotides, the CDR3 is TGTGCCTGGAGTCCCCGCCTTCCCGGGACCTCGGGGGACCCTGAAGCTTTCTTT. Its protein is CAWSPRLPGTSGDPEAFF.

V is TRBV6-1 and J is TRBJ1-6; possible D gene TRBD1, 6 bases. CDR1 MNHNS and CDR2 SASEGT come from the germline V gene. Deletions cut 8 bases from V and 11 bases from J, with 13 bases between. The CDR3 spans 12 residues. The CDR3 spells CASARGAAPLHF. The CDR3 region has the DNA TGTGCCAGCGCCCGGGGGGCGGCACCCCTCCACTTT.

V gene TRBV6-1 combines with J gene TRBJ1-3; 10 nucleotides line up with TRBD1. Germline values: CDR1 MNHNS, CDR2 SASEGT. The CDR3 is made up of 15 amino acids. The J segment lost 3 bases and the V segment lost 6 bases, leaving 5 bases of the junction unmatched. The CDR3: CASSGDRGGGNTIYF. The CDR3 nucleotides read TGTGCCAGCAGCGGGGACAGGGGAGGTGGAAACACCATATATTTT.

The gene calls are TRBV6-1 and TRBJ1-1, with 9 bases fitting TRBD1. Germline assignment: CDR1 MNHNS and CDR2 SASEGT. The V and J ends lost 7 bases and 5 bases, in that order; junction bases with no gene match: 14. This CDR3 has 16 residues. CDR3 amino acids: CASNHRVQGARTEAFF. The CDR3 nucleotides read TGTGCCAGCAATCATCGGGTACAGGGGGCGAGGACTGAAGCTTTCTTT.

This clonotype was counted between two and nine times. This chain links TRBV27 with TRBJ1-5, with D possibly being TRBD1 (5 bases). CDR1 MNHEY and CDR2 SMNVEV come from the germline V gene (reference sequence). The CDR3 extends over 15 amino acids. Trimming cost V 4 bases and J 2 bases, with 12 bases left between them. As DNA, the CDR3 is TGTGCCAGCAGTTACGACAGAGGGGGCAATCAGCCCCAGCATTTT. Protein: CASSYDRGGNQPQHF.

The chain is built from TRBV6-1 and TRBJ1-4; D gene ambiguous. V lost 6 bases to trimming and J lost 0 bases, with 11 bases between them. Germline assignment: CDR1 MNHNS and CDR2 SASEGT. The CDR3 consists of 15 residues. CDR3 amino acids: CASSLASSTNEKLFF. Written as DNA, the CDR3 is TGTGCCAGCAGCCTCGCCAGTTCAACTAATGAAAAACTGTTTTTT.

The rearrangement joins TRBV6-5 to TRBJ2-2, with D possibly TRBD1 on 6 matching bases. V was cut by 4 bases and J by 5 bases, with 14 bases left in between. Germline values: CDR1 MNHEY, CDR2 SVGAGI. This CDR3 has 15 residues. The CDR3 here is CASSSRQVRTGELFF. The DNA of the CDR3 is TGTGCCAGCAGTTCCAGACAGGTCAGGACCGGGGAGCTGTTTTTT.

V and J are TRBV28 and TRBJ1-1; D ambiguous. V lost 5 bases, J lost 10 bases, and 20 bases lay in between. The CDR3 extends over 14 amino acids. The V gene's germline CDR1 is MDHEN and CDR2 SYDVKM. The CDR3, as DNA: TGTGCCAGCAGTCCGGGCAGCCTTCCCCGGGGAGCTTTCTTT. Translating gives CASSPGSLPRGAFF.

A few counts support this clonotype. The V call is TRBV28, the J call TRBJ2-3; tentatively, D is TRBD2 (5 bases). V was shortened by 6 bases and J by 0 bases, with 13 bases between the two germline ends. This CDR3 has 15 amino acids. The germline gives CDR1 MDHEN, CDR2 SYDVKM. Written as DNA, the CDR3 is TGTGCCAGCAGATCTGGCGGGTCTAGCACAGATACGCAGTATTTT. Translated: CASRSGGSSTDTQYF.

This sequence joins TRBV6-1 and TRBJ2-7; possible D gene TRBD1, 6 bases. Germline CDR1 and CDR2: MNHNS and SASEGT. There are 13 residues in the CDR3. V lost 3 bases, J lost 9 bases, and 15 bases lay in between. CDR3 DNA sequence: TGTGCCAGCAGTGACGGTATCCAGGGGTTGCAGTACTTC. Translation gives CASSDGIQGLQYF.

The V gene is TRBV6-5, the J gene TRBJ1-1, with TRBD1 identical over 7 bases. J lost 3 bases, V lost 4 bases, and 14 bases had no gene match. CDR1 is MNHEY, CDR2 SVGAGI, per germline. The CDR3 is 17 amino acids. In DNA, the CDR3 is TGTGCCAGCAGTTTCCCCGGACAGGTTCGTAGGGACACTGAAGCTTTCTTT. This encodes CASSFPGQVRRDTEAFF.

V usage is TRBV7-3 and J usage is TRBJ2-3; the D gene could be TRBD1 or TRBD2 (5 bases each). CDR3 length: 18 residues. V was cut by 5 bases and J by 2 bases, with 23 bases left in between. CDR1 is SGHTA and CDR2 is FQGTGA in the germline V gene. CDR3 sequence (DNA): TGTGCCAGCAGCCCGCGGGTGGGGGAAGACTGGGTCACAGATACGCAGTATTTT. This encodes CASSPRVGEDWVTDTQYF.

This clonotype appeared a single time. This rearrangement joins TRBV4-3 to TRBJ1-1; D is uncertain. V was trimmed by 4 bases and J by 5 bases, leaving 11 bases between them. The CDR3 loop spans 13 amino acids. Germline CDR1 LGHNA, CDR2 YSLEER. CDR3 coding DNA: TGCGCCAGCAGCCCCGACGCACGGACTGAAGCTTTCTTT. This encodes CASSPDARTEAFF.

The chain combines TRBV7-2 with TRBJ1-1, with D perhaps TRBD1 (6 bases). Trimming took off 4 bases at V and 6 bases at J, with 15 bases between the two ends. The CDR3 length is 14 residues. CDR1 and CDR2 (germline): SGHTA, FQGNSA. The CDR3 spells CASSSAPGVSEAFF. In DNA, the CDR3 is TGTGCCAGCAGCTCCGCCCCAGGGGTCTCTGAAGCTTTCTTT.

This clonotype was found once. This rearrangement joins TRBV7-2 to TRBJ1-2, with D perhaps TRBD1 (5 bases). CDR1 SGHTA and CDR2 FQGNSA come from the germline V gene. The CDR3 has 14 amino acids. V was clipped by 5 bases and J by 3 bases, with 13 bases between them. CDR3 in DNA: TGTGCCAGCAGCCCTAGGGAAGGGGACTATGGCTACACCTTC. Its protein product is CASSPREGDYGYTF.

This clonotype is deemed medium-sized. This rearrangement joins TRBV7-2 to TRBJ2-7, with 9 positions matching TRBD1. Per the germline V gene, CDR1 is SGHTA and CDR2 is FQGNSA. The CDR3 totals 17 residues. The J segment lost 2 bases and the V segment lost 2 bases, leaving 10 bases of the junction unmatched. CDR3 in amino acids: CASSLLQGAPIPYEQYF. The CDR3 nucleotides read TGTGCCAGCAGCTTATTACAGGGGGCTCCAATCCCCTACGAGCAGTACTTC. Filled out from reference TRBV7-2 and TRBJ2-7, the complete variable domain reads GAGVSQSPSNKVTEKGKDVELRCDPISGHTALYWYRQSLGQGLEFLIYFQGNSAPDKSGLPSDRFSAERTGGSVSTLTIQRTQQEDSAVYLCASSLLQGAPIPYEQYFGPGTRLTVT.

The genes are TRBV19 and TRBJ1-2; 8 bases are shared with TRBD1. CDR1 LNHDA and CDR2 SQIVND come from the germline V gene (reference sequence). The CDR3 has 15 amino acids. The trim removed 3 bases at V and 8 bases at J, leaving 11 bases unmatched. CDR3 DNA sequence: TGTGCCAGTAGTATTTTGAGAGCGGCAGGGGGCGGCTACACCTTC. Protein: CASSILRAAGGGYTF.

This clonotype was observed a few times. The chain joins TRBV20-1 to TRBJ1-6, with 9 nucleotides matching TRBD1. CDR3 length equals 15 residues. Germline V gives CDR1 DFQATT, CDR2 SNEGSKA (reference sequence). V dropped 3 bases and J dropped 10; count of bases not matched to a gene: 10. The CDR3 here is CSARRADRGRSPLHF. The CDR3 region has the DNA TGCAGTGCTAGGCGGGCGGACAGGGGAAGATCACCCCTCCACTTT.

This rearrangement joins TRBV7-6 to TRBJ2-1, with 14 bases that match TRBD2. This CDR3 comprises 16 residues. The V segment lost 5 bases and the J segment 7 bases; nucleotides outside the gene matches: 7. The V gene's germline CDR1 is SGHVS and CDR2 FNYEAQ. CDR3 nucleotide sequence: TGTGCCAGCAGCACCCTCGGGACTAGCGGGAGTAATGAGCAGTTCTTC. Its translation is CASSTLGTSGSNEQFF.

J is TRBJ1-2 and V is TRBV25-1; D is unresolved. The CDR3 sequence is 15 residues long. Germline V gene sequence: CDR1 MGHDK, CDR2 SYGVNS. V lost 3 bases and J lost 4, with 15 bases in between. CDR3 nucleotide sequence: TGTGCCAGCAGTGACGAAGGACGCGGTCCCTATGGCTACACCTTC. This codes for CASSDEGRGPYGYTF.

The gene calls are TRBV20-1 and TRBJ2-1; TRBD2 is a possible D gene (5 bases). This CDR3 is built from 12 residues. The germline CDR1 and CDR2 sequences are DFQATT and SNEGSKA (reference sequence). V shed 6 bases and J shed 6 bases, with 12 bases lying between them. This CDR3 is CSAGKEGNEQFF. CDR3 DNA sequence: TGCAGTGCGGGAAAAGAGGGCAATGAGCAGTTCTTC.

This clonotype appeared a single time. This chain links TRBV7-9 with TRBJ1-1, with D possibly being TRBD1 (6 bases). CDR1 is SEHNR, CDR2 FQNEAQ, per germline (reference sequence). The CDR3 totals 17 residues. Trimming stripped 5 bases from V and 4 bases from J, with 23 bases between. The CDR3 spells CASSPTGAGGPITEAFF. CDR3 bases: TGTGCCAGCAGCCCAACTGGGGCCGGGGGGCCGATCACTGAAGCTTTCTTT.

V usage is TRBV7-2 and J usage is TRBJ2-2; D may be TRBD1 (6 bases). The germline V gene has CDR1 SGHTA and CDR2 FQGNSA. The length of the CDR3 is 15 residues. V was cut by 6 bases and J by 5 bases, with 16 bases left in between. In DNA form, the CDR3 reads TGTGCCAGCAGGGGGTGGGGGCGCCGAACCGGGGAGCTGTTTTTT. The encoded protein is CASRGWGRRTGELFF.

The genes are TRBV10-1 and TRBJ2-2; a possible D gene is TRBD2 (6 bases). Trimming took off 7 bases at V and 5 bases at J, with 14 bases between the two ends. Looked up from germline, CDR1 is WNHNN and CDR2 is SYGVQD (reference sequence). The length of the CDR3 is 14 residues. The CDR3 protein is CASTAGPNTGELFF. The CDR3 bases are TGCGCCAGCACTGCGGGACCTAATACCGGGGAGCTGTTTTTT.

V is TRBV5-8 and J is TRBJ2-1, with D maybe TRBD2 (6 bases). Per germline, CDR1 SGHTS and CDR2 YDEGEE. The CDR3 consists of 15 residues. V was trimmed by 4 bases and J by 9 bases, leaving 20 bases between them. CDR3 sequence: CASSTWDSARGEQFF. The CDR3 DNA reads as TGTGCCAGCAGCACCTGGGACTCGGCCCGTGGTGAGCAGTTCTTC.

This clonotype is judged medium-sized (0.01 to 0.1%). The rearrangement links TRBV21-1 to TRBJ2-5. TRBV21-1 is classified as a pseudogene. There are 13 residues in the CDR3. The CDR3: CASSLWGKETQYF. CDR3 bases: TGTGCCAGCAGTTTGTGGGGTAAGGAGACCCAGTACTTC.

CDR3 bases: TGTGCCAGTAGTCGACTGGGGTCGGGATCCGACGAGCAGTACTTC. Translated, it gives CASSRLGSGSDEQYF. V gene TRBV19 combines with J gene TRBJ2-7; TRBD2 might be the D (5 bases). Between the trimmed V and J ends, which lost 5 bases and 5 bases, there was a span of 19 bases. The CDR3 spans 15 residues. CDR1 and CDR2 from the germline V gene are LNHDA and SQIVND (reference sequence).

This clonotype was picked up a small number of times. The rearrangement joins TRBV7-2 to TRBJ2-5; 7 nucleotides agree with TRBD2. The junction had 8 bases not matched to a gene; V was cut back by 1 base and J by 3 bases. Germline CDR1 SGHTA, CDR2 FQGNSA. The CDR3 is made up of 16 amino acids. CDR3 region: CASSLVSLAAKETQYF. CDR3 nucleotides: TGTGCCAGCAGCTTAGTTAGTCTAGCGGCGAAAGAGACCCAGTACTTC.